The sequence of this T cell receptor (beta chain) was determined in a study of PD-1 blockade in classical Hodgkin lymphoma. V lost 4 bases to trimming and J lost 8 bases, with 8 bases between them. The germline gives CDR1 GTSNPN, CDR2 SVGIG (reference sequence). The CDR3 runs 10 residues. The time point is: cycle 4 day 1 (C4D1), after 6 weeks of nivolumab. Each patient's relapse followed autologous stem cell transplantation, and brentuximab vedotin exposure varied. Only in-frame clones appear in the TCRdb table, and some are missing; sequencing was by immunoSEQ multiplex PCR. Seen here are about 64,000 clones, roughly nine tenths observed once, and the top ten hold around a tenth.

The chain has TRBV30 and TRBJ1-2; D may be TRBD1 (5 bases). The TCR sequence derives from a human donor with classical Hodgkin lymphoma. Sequencing was performed on peripheral blood mononuclear cells (PBMCs), taken before the fourth cycle of nivolumab. The CDR3 coding sequence is TGTGCCTGGAAAAGGGGAGGCTACACCTTC. This translates into CAWKRGGYTF.